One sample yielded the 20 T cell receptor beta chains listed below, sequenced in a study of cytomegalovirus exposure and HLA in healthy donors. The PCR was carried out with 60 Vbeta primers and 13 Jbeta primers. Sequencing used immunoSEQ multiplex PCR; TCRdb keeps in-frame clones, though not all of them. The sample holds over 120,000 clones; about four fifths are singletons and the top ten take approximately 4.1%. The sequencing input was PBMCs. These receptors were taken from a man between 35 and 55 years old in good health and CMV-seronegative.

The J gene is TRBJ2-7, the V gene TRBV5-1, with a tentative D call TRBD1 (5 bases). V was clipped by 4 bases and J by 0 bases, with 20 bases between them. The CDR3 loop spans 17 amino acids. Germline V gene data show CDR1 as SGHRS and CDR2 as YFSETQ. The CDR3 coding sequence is TGCGCCAGCAGCAACCGTAAACAGGCACTGAGCTCCTACGAGCAGTACTTC. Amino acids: CASSNRKQALSSYEQYF.

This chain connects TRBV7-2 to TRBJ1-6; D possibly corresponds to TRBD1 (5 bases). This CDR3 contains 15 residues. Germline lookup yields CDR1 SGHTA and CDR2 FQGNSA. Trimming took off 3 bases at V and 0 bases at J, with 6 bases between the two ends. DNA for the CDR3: TGTGCCAGCAGCTTTGACAGCTCCTATAATTCACCCCTCCACTTT. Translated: CASSFDSSYNSPLHF.

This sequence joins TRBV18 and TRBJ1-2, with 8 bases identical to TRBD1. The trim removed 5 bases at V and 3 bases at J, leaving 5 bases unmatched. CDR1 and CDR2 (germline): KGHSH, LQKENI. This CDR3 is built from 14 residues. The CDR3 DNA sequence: TGTGCCAGCTCATCGACAGGGGACTACTATGGCTACACCTTC. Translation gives CASSSTGDYYGYTF.

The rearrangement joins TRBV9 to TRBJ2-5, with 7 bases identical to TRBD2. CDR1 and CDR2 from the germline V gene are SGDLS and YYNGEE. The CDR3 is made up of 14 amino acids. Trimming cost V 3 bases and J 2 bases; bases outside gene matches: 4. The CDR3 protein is CASSAGGTQETQYF. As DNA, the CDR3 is TGTGCCAGCAGCGCCGGGGGGACTCAAGAGACCCAGTACTTC.

CDR3 DNA sequence: TGTGCCAGCAGTTCTTCCGACAGGGGAGGTTTCGAGCAGTACTTC. It encodes CASSSSDRGGFEQYF. The rearrangement joins TRBV6-5 to TRBJ2-7; 8 positions match TRBD1. From germline, CDR1 is MNHEY and CDR2 SVGAGI. The CDR3 is made up of 15 amino acids. The V gene end was trimmed by 4 bases and the J gene end by 6 bases; junction bases not matched to a gene: 11.

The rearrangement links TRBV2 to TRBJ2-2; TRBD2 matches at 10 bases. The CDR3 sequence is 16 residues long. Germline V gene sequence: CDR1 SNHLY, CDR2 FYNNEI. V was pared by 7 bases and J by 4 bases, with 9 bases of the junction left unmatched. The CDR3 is CASTELAGRLTGELFF. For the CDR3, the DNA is TGTGCCAGCACCGAACTAGCGGGGAGACTCACCGGGGAGCTGTTTTTT.

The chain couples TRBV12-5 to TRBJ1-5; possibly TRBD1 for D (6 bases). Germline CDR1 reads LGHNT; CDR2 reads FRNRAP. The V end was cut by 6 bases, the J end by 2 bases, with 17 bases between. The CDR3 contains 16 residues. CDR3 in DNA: TGTGCTAGTGGCCGCGAAGGGGGTTGGGGCAATCAGCCCCAGCATTTT. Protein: CASGREGGWGNQPQHF.

The CDR3: CASSQDEQAINYGYTF. CDR3 DNA: TGCGCCAGCAGCCAAGACGAACAGGCGATTAACTATGGCTACACCTTC. The chain employs TRBV4-1 and TRBJ1-2; D possibly corresponds to TRBD1 (5 bases). V shed 0 bases and J shed 1 base, with 12 bases lying between them. The CDR3 runs to 16 residues. Germline CDR1 is MGHRA and CDR2 is YSYEKL.

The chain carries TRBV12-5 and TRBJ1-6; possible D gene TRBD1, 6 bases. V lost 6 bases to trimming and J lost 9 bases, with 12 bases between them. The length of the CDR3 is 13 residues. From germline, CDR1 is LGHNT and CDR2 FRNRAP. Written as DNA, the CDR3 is TGTGCTAGTGGAAGACAGGTGGGTTCACCCCTCCACTTT. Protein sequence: CASGRQVGSPLHF.

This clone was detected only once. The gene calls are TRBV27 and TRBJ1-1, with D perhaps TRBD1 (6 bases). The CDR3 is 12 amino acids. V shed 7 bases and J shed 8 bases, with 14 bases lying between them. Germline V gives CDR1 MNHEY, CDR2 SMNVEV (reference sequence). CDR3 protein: CASKDTGTEAFF. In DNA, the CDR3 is TGTGCCAGCAAAGATACCGGGACAGAAGCTTTCTTT.

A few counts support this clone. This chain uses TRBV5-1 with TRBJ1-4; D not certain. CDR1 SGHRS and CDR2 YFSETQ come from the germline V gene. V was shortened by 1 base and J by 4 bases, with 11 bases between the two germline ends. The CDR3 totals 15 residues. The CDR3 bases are TGCGCCAGCAGCTTGTACAGCCCTTTTAATGAAAAACTGTTTTTT. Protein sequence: CASSLYSPFNEKLFF. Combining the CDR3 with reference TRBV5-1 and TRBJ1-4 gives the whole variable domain KAGVTQTPRYLIKTRGQQVTLSCSPISGHRSVSWYQQTPGQGLQFLFEYFSETQRNKGNFPGRFSGRQFSNSRSEMNVSTLELGDSALYLCASSLYSPFNEKLFFGSGTQLSVL.

The chain's CDR3 is CASKDGRANSPLHF. The CDR3 nucleotides read TGCGCCAGCAAGGATGGCAGAGCGAATTCACCCCTCCACTTT. The chain recombines TRBV10-2 with TRBJ1-6; no clear D gene. This CDR3 comprises 14 residues. Germline V gives CDR1 WSHSY, CDR2 SAAADI. Trimming shortened V by 7 bases and J by 7 bases, and 14 bases separated the two germline ends.

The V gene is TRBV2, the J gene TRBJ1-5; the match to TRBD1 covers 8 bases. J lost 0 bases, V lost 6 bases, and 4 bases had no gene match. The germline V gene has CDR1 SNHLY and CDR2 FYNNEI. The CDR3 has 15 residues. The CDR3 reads CASRGQAHSNQPQHF. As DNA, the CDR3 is TGTGCCAGCAGGGGACAGGCCCATAGCAATCAGCCCCAGCATTTT. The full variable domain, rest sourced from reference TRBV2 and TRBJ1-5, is EPEVTQTPSHQVTQMGQEVILRCVPISNHLYFYWYRQILGQKVEFLVSFYNNEISEKSEIFDDQFSVERPDGSNFTLKIRSTKLEDSAMYFCASRGQAHSNQPQHFGDGTRLSIL.

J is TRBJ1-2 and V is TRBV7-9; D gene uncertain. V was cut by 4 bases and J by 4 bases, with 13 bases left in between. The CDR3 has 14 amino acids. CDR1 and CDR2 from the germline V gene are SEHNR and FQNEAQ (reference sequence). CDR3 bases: TGTGCCAGCAGCTCGGCGGGTTACGGCTATGGCTACACCTTC. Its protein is CASSSAGYGYGYTF.

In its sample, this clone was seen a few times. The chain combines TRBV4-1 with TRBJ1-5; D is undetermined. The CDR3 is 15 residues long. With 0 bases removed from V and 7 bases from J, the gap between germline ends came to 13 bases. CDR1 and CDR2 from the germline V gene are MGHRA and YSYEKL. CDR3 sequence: CASSQDVSGRQPQHF. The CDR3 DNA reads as TGCGCCAGCAGCCAAGATGTTTCGGGTCGGCAGCCCCAGCATTTT.

The CDR3 reads CASSYHSNSGNTIYF. In DNA form, the CDR3 reads TGTGCCAGCAGTTACCACAGCAACTCTGGAAACACCATATATTTT. J is TRBJ1-3 and V is TRBV6-6; the D is unclear. Trimming removed 2 bases from V and 0 bases from J, with 8 bases in between. The CDR3 runs to 15 residues. The germline V gene has CDR1 MNHNY and CDR2 SVGAGI (reference sequence).

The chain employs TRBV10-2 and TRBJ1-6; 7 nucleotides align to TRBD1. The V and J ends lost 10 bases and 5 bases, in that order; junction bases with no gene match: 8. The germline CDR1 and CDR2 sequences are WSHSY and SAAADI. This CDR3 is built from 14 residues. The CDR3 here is CATQGTENNSPLHF. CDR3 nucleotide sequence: TGCGCCACCCAAGGGACAGAGAATAATTCACCCCTCCACTTT.

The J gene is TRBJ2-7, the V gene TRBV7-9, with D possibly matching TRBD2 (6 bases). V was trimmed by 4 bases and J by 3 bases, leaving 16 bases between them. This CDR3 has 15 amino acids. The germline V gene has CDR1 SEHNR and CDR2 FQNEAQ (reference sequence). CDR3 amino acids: CASSYPSDVSYEQYF. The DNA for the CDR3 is TGTGCCAGCAGCTATCCTAGCGATGTAAGCTACGAGCAGTACTTC.

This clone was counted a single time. The CDR3 DNA reads as TGCGCCAGCAGTCAATCTAGGAGGGGGGGGACAGGGGGCGCTGGGACCTACGAGCAGTACTTC. Amino acids: CASSQSRRGGTGGAGTYEQYF. This chain uses TRBV23-1 with TRBJ2-7, with 12 bases matching TRBD1. TRBV23-1 carries the ORF label, with uncertain function. The V gene end was trimmed by 0 bases and the J gene end by 2 bases; junction bases not matched to a gene: 17. The CDR3 is 21 residues long.

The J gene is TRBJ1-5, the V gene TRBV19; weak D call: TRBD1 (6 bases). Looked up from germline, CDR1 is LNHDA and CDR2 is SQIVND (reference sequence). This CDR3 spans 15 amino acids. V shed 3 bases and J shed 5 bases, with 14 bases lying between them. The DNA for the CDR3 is TGTGCCAGTAGTATGCGGGGGCGCTTTGATCAGCCCCAGCATTTT. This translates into CASSMRGRFDQPQHF. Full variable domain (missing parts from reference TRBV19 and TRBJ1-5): DGGITQSPKYLFRKEGQNVTLSCEQNLNHDAMYWYRQDPGQGLRLIYYSQIVNDFQKGDIAEGYSVSREKKESFPLTVTSAQKNPTAFYLCASSMRGRFDQPQHFGDGTRLSIL.